The entry below gives a single TCR beta chain sequence along with its context. This sample was included in a study of cytomegalovirus exposure and HLA in healthy donors. Study background: Among the 300 to 450 genotyped donors, 70% to 85% were placed in the Caucasian-associated ancestry cluster.

The germline V gene encodes CDR1 SGHDT and CDR2 YYEEEE. The V gene end was trimmed by 3 bases and the J gene end by 3 bases; junction bases not matched to a gene: 6. The CDR3 runs to 14 residues. 13 Jbeta primers and 60 Vbeta primers were used for the PCR. Generated by immunoSEQ multiplex PCR, the TCRdb table keeps only in-frame clones and is missing some. The data show 180,000 or so clones, with 79% seen just once and about 2% held by the top ten. The chain has TRBV5-6 and TRBJ2-7; TRBD2 agrees at 7 bases. Sequences were obtained from PBMCs. This clonotype was obtained from a woman in her forties or fifties in good health and CMV-seronegative. The CDR3 DNA is TGTGCCAGCAGCTGGACTAGTCGAAACTACGAGCAGTACTTC. Amino acids: CASSWTSRNYEQYF.